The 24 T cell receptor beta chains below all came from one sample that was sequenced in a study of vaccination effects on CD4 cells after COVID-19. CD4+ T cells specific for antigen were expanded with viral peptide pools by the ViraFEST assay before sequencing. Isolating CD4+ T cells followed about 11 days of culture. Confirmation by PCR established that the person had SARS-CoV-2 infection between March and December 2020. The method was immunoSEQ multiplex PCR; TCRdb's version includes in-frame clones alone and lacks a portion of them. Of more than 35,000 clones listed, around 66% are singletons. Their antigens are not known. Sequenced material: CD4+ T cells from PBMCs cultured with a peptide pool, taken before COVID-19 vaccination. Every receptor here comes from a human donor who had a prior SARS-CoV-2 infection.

Written as DNA, the CDR3 is TGTGCCAGCAACAGGGAGGGTCTCACTCGAGAGCAGTACTTC. The encoded protein is CASNREGLTREQYF. The rearrangement joins TRBV9 to TRBJ2-7; maybe TRBD2 (7 bases). V gave up 6 bases and J gave up 7 bases, with 20 bases separating them. The germline CDR1 and CDR2 sequences are SGDLS and YYNGEE. The CDR3 extends over 14 amino acids.

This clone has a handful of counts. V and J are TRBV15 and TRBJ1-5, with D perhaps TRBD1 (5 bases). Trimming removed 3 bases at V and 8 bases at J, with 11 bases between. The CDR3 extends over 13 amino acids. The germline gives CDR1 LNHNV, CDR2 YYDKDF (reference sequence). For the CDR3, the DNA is TGTGCCACCAGCAGGGGGCCGATGGAGCCCCAGCATTTT. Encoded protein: CATSRGPMEPQHF.

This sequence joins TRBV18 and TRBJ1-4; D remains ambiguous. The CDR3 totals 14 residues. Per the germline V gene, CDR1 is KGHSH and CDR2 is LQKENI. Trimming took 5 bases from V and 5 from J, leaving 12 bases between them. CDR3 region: CASSDRGGNEKLFF. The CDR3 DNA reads TGTGCCAGCTCAGATCGGGGAGGAAATGAAAAACTGTTTTTT.

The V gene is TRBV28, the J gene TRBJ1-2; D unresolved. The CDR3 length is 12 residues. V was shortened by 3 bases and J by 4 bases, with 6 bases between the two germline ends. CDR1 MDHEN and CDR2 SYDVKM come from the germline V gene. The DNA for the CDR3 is TGTGCCAGCAGTTTCGAGGTCTATGGCTACACCTTC. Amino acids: CASSFEVYGYTF.

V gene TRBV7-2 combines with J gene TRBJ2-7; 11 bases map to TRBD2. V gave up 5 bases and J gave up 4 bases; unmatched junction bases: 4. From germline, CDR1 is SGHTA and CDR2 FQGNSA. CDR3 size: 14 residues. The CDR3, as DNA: TGTGCCAGCAGCGGGACTAGCGGAGGATACGAGCAGTACTTC. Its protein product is CASSGTSGGYEQYF.

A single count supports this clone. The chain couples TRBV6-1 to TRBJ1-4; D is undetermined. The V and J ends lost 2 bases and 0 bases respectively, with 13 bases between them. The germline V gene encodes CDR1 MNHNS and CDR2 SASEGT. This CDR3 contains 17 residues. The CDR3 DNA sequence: TGTGCCAGCAGTGAAATGGTCTATCAGGCAACTAATGAAAAACTGTTTTTT. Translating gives CASSEMVYQATNEKLFF.

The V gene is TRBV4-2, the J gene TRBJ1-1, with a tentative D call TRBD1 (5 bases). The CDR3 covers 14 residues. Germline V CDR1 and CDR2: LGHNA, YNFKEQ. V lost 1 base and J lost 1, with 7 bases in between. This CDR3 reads CASSQVGGNTEAFF. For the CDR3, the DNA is TGTGCCAGCAGCCAAGTCGGGGGGAACACTGAAGCTTTCTTT.

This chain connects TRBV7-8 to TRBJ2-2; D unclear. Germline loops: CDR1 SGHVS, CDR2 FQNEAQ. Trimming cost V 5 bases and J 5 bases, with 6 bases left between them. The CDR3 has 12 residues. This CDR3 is CASSHSTGELFF. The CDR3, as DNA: TGTGCCAGCAGCCACAGTACCGGGGAGCTGTTTTTT.

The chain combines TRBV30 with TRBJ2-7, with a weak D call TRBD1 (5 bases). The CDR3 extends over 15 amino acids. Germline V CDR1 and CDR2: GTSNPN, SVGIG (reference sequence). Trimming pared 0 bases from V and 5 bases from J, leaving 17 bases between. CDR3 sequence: CAWSVGRVRLNEQYF. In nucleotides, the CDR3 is TGTGCCTGGAGTGTTGGCAGGGTCCGATTAAACGAGCAGTACTTC.

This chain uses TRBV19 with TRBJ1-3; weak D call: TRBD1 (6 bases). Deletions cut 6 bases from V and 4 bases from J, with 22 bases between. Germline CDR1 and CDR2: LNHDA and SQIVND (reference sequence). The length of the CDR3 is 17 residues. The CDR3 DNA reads TGTGCCAGTAGGCGGAGACGGGGGCAGGGAGTCGGAAACACCATATATTTT. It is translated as CASRRRRGQGVGNTIYF.

The CDR3 DNA follows: TGTGCCAGCAGTTACTCGGTTGTCAATCAGCCCCAGCATTTT. This gives the protein CASSYSVVNQPQHF. This rearrangement joins TRBV6-6 to TRBJ1-5; D is ambiguous. Trimming took 0 bases from V and 3 from J, leaving 6 bases between them. CDR3 size: 14 residues. Germline CDR1 MNHNY, CDR2 SVGAGI (reference sequence).

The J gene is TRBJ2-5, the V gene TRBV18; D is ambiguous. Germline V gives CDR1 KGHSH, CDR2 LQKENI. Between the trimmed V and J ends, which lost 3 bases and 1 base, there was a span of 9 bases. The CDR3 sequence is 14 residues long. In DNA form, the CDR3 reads TGTGCCAGCTCACCTCTTGGCCCCCAAGAGACCCAGTACTTC. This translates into CASSPLGPQETQYF. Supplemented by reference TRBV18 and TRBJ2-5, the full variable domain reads NAGVMQNPRHLVRRRGQEARLRCSPMKGHSHVYWYRQLPEEGLKFMVYLQKENIIDESGMPKERFSAEFPKEGPSILRIQQVVRGDSAAYFCASSPLGPQETQYFGPGTRLLVL.

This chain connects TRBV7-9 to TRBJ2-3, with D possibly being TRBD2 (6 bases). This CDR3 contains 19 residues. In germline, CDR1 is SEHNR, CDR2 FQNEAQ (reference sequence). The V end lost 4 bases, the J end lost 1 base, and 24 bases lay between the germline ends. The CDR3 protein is CASSSRRGGTPDGTDTQYF. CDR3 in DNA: TGTGCCAGCAGCTCTCGGCGCGGCGGGACCCCGGATGGCACAGATACGCAGTATTTT.

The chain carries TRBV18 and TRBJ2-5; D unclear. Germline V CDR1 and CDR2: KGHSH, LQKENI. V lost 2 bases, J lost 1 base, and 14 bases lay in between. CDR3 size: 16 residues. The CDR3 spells CASSPTVGFSQETQYF. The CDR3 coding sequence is TGTGCCAGCTCACCAACCGTGGGTTTTTCCCAAGAGACCCAGTACTTC.

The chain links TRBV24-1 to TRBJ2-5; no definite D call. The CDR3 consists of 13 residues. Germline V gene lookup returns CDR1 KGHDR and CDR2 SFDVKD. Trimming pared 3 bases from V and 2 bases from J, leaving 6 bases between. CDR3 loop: CATSDQIQETQYF. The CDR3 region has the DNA TGTGCCACCAGTGATCAAATACAAGAGACCCAGTACTTC.

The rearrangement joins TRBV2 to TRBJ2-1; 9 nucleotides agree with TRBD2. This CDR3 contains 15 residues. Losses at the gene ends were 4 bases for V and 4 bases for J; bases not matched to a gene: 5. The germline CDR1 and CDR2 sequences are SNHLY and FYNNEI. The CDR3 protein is CASSAQAGGYNEQFF. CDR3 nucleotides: TGTGCCAGCAGTGCGCAAGCGGGAGGATACAATGAGCAGTTCTTC.

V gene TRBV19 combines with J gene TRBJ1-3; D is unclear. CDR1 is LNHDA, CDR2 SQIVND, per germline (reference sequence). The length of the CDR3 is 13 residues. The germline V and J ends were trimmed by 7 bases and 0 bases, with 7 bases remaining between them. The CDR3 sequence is CASTSYSGNTIYF. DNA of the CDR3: TGTGCCAGTACAAGCTACTCTGGAAACACCATATATTTT.

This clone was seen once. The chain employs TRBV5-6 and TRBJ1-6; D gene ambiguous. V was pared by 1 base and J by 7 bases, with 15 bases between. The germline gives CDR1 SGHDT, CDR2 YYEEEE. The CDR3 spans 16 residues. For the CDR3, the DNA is TGTGCCAGCAGCTTGAGCTGGGATCTCGGCAATTCACCCCTCCACTTT. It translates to CASSLSWDLGNSPLHF.

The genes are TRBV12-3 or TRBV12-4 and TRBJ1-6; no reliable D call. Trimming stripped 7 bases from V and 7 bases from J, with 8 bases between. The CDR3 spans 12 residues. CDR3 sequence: CASTYGNSPLHF. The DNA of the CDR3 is TGTGCCAGCACGTATGGGAATTCACCCCTCCACTTT.

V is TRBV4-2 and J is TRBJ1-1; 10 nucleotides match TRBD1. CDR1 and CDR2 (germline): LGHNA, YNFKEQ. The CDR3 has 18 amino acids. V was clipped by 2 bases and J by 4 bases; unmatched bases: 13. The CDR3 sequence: CASSQYPSGTGVSTEAFF. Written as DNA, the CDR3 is TGTGCCAGCAGCCAATACCCCTCCGGGACAGGGGTGAGCACTGAAGCTTTCTTT.

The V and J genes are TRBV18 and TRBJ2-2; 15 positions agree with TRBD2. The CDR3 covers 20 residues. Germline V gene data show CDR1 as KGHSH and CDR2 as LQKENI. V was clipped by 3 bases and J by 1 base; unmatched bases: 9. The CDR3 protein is CASSPPGLAGGPGNTGELFF. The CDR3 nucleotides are TGTGCCAGCTCACCGCCTGGACTAGCGGGAGGGCCGGGGAACACCGGGGAGCTGTTTTTT. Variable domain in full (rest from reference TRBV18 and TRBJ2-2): NAGVMQNPRHLVRRRGQEARLRCSPMKGHSHVYWYRQLPEEGLKFMVYLQKENIIDESGMPKERFSAEFPKEGPSILRIQQVVRGDSAAYFCASSPPGLAGGPGNTGELFFGEGSRLTVL.

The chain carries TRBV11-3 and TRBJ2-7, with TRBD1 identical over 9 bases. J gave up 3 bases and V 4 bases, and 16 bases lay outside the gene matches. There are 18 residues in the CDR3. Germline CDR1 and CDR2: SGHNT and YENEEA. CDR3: CASSSGTGRSSPDYEQYF. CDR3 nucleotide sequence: TGTGCCAGCAGCTCCGGGACAGGGAGATCTTCTCCGGACTACGAGCAGTACTTC.

The DNA for the CDR3 is TGTGCCAGCAGCCAATACCGACAGGGGCAGACCTACGAGCAGTACTTC. As protein: CASSQYRQGQTYEQYF. V and J are TRBV16 and TRBJ2-7, with TRBD1 matching 8 bases. The germline V gene encodes CDR1 KGHSY and CDR2 FQNENV. Germline trimming cut 1 base from V and 2 bases from J; bases unmatched to any gene: 7. The CDR3 extends over 16 amino acids. The variable domain in full, with the rest retrieved from reference TRBV16 and TRBJ2-7, is GEEVAQTPKHLVRGEGQKAKLYCAPIKGHSYVFWYQQVLKNEFKFLISFQNENVFDETGMPKERFSAKCLPNSPCSLEIQATKLEDSAVYFCASSQYRQGQTYEQYFGPGTRLTVT.

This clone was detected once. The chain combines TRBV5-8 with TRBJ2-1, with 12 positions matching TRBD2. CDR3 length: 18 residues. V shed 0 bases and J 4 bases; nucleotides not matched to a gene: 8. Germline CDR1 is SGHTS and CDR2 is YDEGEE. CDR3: CASSLDRTSGKGYNEQFF. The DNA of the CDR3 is TGTGCCAGCAGCTTGGATAGGACTAGCGGGAAGGGTTACAATGAGCAGTTCTTC. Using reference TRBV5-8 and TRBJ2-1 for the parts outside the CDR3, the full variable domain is EAGVTQSPTHLIKTRGQQATLRCSPISGHTSVYWYQQALGLGLQFLLWYDEGEERNRGNFPPRFSGRQFPNYSSELNVNALELEDSALYLCASSLDRTSGKGYNEQFFGPGTRLTVL.